Sequencing of this T cell receptor beta chain was carried out in a study of shared clonotypes between healthy human individuals. Study context: Per donor, CD8 memory used one plate, CD8 naive used two, CD4 memory used three and CD4 naive used three.

Notes on the study in general: Larger richness was generally estimated for naive than memory subsets.

Only in-frame clones appear in the TCRdb table, and some are missing; sequencing was by immunoSEQ multiplex PCR. The sample includes under 1,100,000 clones, 60% to 80% of them seen just once. As regards this clone: What it recognizes is unknown.

Germline assignment: CDR1 SGHRS and CDR2 YFSETQ. This CDR3 spans 16 amino acids. V lost 2 bases and J 1 base, leaving 15 bases between the germline ends. V gene TRBV5-1 combines with J gene TRBJ2-5; no definite D call. The sample comprised memory CD4+ T cells sorted from blood. Subset here: CD45RA-negative fraction. The TCR was taken from a man between 18 and 29 years old in good health. CDR3 in amino acids: CASSLGWGGPQETQYF. The DNA for the CDR3 is TGCGCCAGCAGCTTAGGTTGGGGTGGGCCCCAAGAGACCCAGTACTTC.